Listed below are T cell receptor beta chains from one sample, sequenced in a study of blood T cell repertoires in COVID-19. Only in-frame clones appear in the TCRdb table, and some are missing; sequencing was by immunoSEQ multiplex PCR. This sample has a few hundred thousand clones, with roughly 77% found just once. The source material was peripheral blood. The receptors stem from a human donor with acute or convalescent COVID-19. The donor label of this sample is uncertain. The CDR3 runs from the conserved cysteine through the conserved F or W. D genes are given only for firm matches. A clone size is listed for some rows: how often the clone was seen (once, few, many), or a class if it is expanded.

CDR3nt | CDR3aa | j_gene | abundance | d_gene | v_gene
TGTGCCAGCAGTTGGACAGGGGACAACTATGGCTACACCTTC | CASSWTGDNYGYTF | TRBJ1-2 | . | TRBD1 | TRBV6-6
TGTGCCAGCAGCCCTATCGGACAGGCTGGAAACACCATATATTTT | CASSPIGQAGNTIYF | TRBJ1-3 | . | TRBD1 | TRBV3-1/TRBV3-2
TGTGCCAGCAGCTTATCCCCGGGGAACATTCAGTACTTC | CASSLSPGNIQYF | TRBJ2-4 | . | . | TRBV11-2
TGTGCCAGCTCACCACCACAGGGGGCCTACGAGCAGTACTTC | CASSPPQGAYEQYF | TRBJ2-7 | . | TRBD1 | TRBV18
TGTGCCAGCAGTTTATCCGCTGCTACCTATAGCAATCAGCCCCAGCATTTT | CASSLSAATYSNQPQHF | TRBJ1-5 | . | . | TRBV27
TGTGCCAGCATGGCGGGGATTGTATCCCTCTCCTACGAGCAGTACTTC | CASMAGIVSLSYEQYF | TRBJ2-7 | . | . | TRBV2
TGTGCCAGCAGCTTGGGGAGCCAGGGGGAGCGGGGCTACACCTTC | CASSLGSQGERGYTF | TRBJ1-2 | . | TRBD1 | TRBV5-5
TGTGCCAGTAGTACCCGGGGGGGGCCCTACGAGCAGTACTTC | CASSTRGGPYEQYF | TRBJ2-7 | once | TRBD2 | TRBV19
TGCAGCGTTACGACAACTTCTAACTATGGCTACACCTTC | CSVTTTSNYGYTF | TRBJ1-2 | . | . | TRBV29-1
TGTGCCAGCAGCCTCGCTAGCGGGGGGCACTACGAGCAGTACTTC | CASSLASGGHYEQYF | TRBJ2-7 | . | TRBD2 | TRBV3-1/TRBV3-2
TGTGCCAGCAGTTTTCAAACATCTAGCACAGATACGCAGTATTTT | CASSFQTSSTDTQYF | TRBJ2-3 | . | . | TRBV27
TGCGCCAGCAGCAAGGGACAGACCGCTGGAAACACCATATATTTT | CASSKGQTAGNTIYF | TRBJ1-3 | . | TRBD1 | TRBV5-1
TGTGCCAGCAGCGCCATGAGGGAGGCAGATACGCAGTATTTT | CASSAMREADTQYF | TRBJ2-3 | . | . | TRBV9
TGTGCCAGCAGCTTCGACAGGACCGGCCACGAGCAGTACTTC | CASSFDRTGHEQYF | TRBJ2-7 | once | . | TRBV13
TGTGCCAGCAGGTGGGAGGGACCCGGCAATCAGCCCCAGCATTTT | CASRWEGPGNQPQHF | TRBJ1-5 | . | . | TRBV2
TGCGCCAGCAGCTTGGCCACGGGAGTCGGGGAGCTGTTTTTT | CASSLATGVGELFF | TRBJ2-2 | few | . | TRBV5-1
TGTGCCAGCAGCATCCGACTAGCGGAGACCTACGAGCAGTACTTC | CASSIRLAETYEQYF | TRBJ2-7 | . | TRBD2 | TRBV7-8
TGTGCCAGCAGTTACTTTGGGAGCGGTTCACCCCTCCACTTT | CASSYFGSGSPLHF | TRBJ1-6 | . | . | TRBV6-2/TRBV6-3
TGTGCCAGCCGTCCGGGACAGGGGCTTGAAAACATTCAGTACTTC | CASRPGQGLENIQYF | TRBJ2-4 | . | TRBD1 | TRBV18
TGTGCCTGGAGTGTAGGGAGGGGAGGAAGTGAAAAACTGTTTTTT | CAWSVGRGGSEKLFF | TRBJ1-4 | . | . | TRBV30
TGTGCCAGCAGCTGGGACAGGGGGCGGTACGAGCAGTACTTC | CASSWDRGRYEQYF | TRBJ2-7 | . | TRBD1 | TRBV5-6
TGTGCCAGCTCACCAGCGGACAGGGGCGGCTACACCTTC | CASSPADRGGYTF | TRBJ1-2 | . | TRBD1 | TRBV18
TGTGCCAGCAGTAAAACCGGGACAGGGGGGGAACAGCTTGAAGCTTTCTTT | CASSKTGTGGEQLEAFF | TRBJ1-1 | . | TRBD1 | TRBV5-4
TGTGCCACAAACAAACCCAATCCGGGACAGAACAGCTCCTACGAGCAGTACTTC | CATNKPNPGQNSSYEQYF | TRBJ2-7 | once | TRBD1 | TRBV24-1
TGTGCCTGGAGTCGGGGACAGGGTAATGGCTACACCTTC | CAWSRGQGNGYTF | TRBJ1-2 | . | TRBD1 | TRBV30
TGTGCCAGCAGTTACTCTGTGAGGGCTGGGGCCAACGTCCTGACTTTC | CASSYSVRAGANVLTF | TRBJ2-6 | once | . | TRBV6-2/TRBV6-3